This is a list of T cell receptor beta chains from one sample in a study of technical replicates of blood from several donors. The table came from immunoSEQ multiplex PCR; TCRdb's copy has only in-frame clones and leaves some out. The table shows tens of thousands of clones, with 75% to 95% occurring only once. Sequencing input: T cells isolated from PBMCs. All receptors come from a human donor in good health. Some clones in this sample may be carry-over from other donors' samples. Both conserved end residues are part of each CDR3. Fields, in order: J gene, V gene, clone size, D gene, CDR3 DNA, CDR3 protein. A D gene is named only where the DNA matches it firmly. The size field is filled for only some rows; it gives once, few, many or a size class.

J: TRBJ1-1; V: TRBV7-9; size: few; D: -; DNA: TGTGCCAGCAGCCCGTTGGGGGGCACTGAAGCTTTCTTT; CDR3: CASSPLGGTEAFF
J: TRBJ2-1; V: TRBV7-2; size: -; D: -; DNA: TGTGCCAGCAGCTCAGGACTTTGGGGGCATGAGCAGTTCTTC; CDR3: CASSSGLWGHEQFF
J: TRBJ1-2; V: TRBV7-9; size: -; D: -; DNA: TGTGCCAGCAGCTTTTTGAGTTTCTATGGCTACACCTTC; CDR3: CASSFLSFYGYTF
J: TRBJ1-5; V: TRBV15; size: -; D: TRBD1; DNA: TGTGCCACCAGCCGCCGAGCCGGGACAGGTTATCAGCCCCAGCATTTT; CDR3: CATSRRAGTGYQPQHF
J: TRBJ2-2; V: TRBV4-1; size: -; D: TRBD2; DNA: TGCGCCAGCAGCGTTCTAGCGGGGAACACCGGGGAGCTGTTTTTT; CDR3: CASSVLAGNTGELFF
J: TRBJ2-1; V: TRBV30; size: -; D: TRBD2; DNA: TGTGCCTGTACCCGGACTAGCGCTCAAAGCTCCTACAATGAGCAGTTCTTC; CDR3: CACTRTSAQSSYNEQFF
J: TRBJ2-5; V: TRBV7-3; size: -; D: TRBD2; DNA: TGTGCCAGCAGCTTAGGGACTACGGAGACCCAGTACTTC; CDR3: CASSLGTTETQYF
J: TRBJ2-2; V: TRBV4-3; size: -; D: -; DNA: TGCGCCAGCAGCCACCGGGACATCACCGGGGAGCTGTTTTTT; CDR3: CASSHRDITGELFF
J: TRBJ1-1; V: TRBV19; size: -; D: -; DNA: TGTGCCAGTAGTCCCTACACAGGGAACACTGAAGCTTTCTTT; CDR3: CASSPYTGNTEAFF
J: TRBJ1-3; V: TRBV7-9; size: -; D: -; DNA: TGTGCCAGCAGCTTAGCCGGGTCCTCTGGAAACACCATATATTTT; CDR3: CASSLAGSSGNTIYF
J: TRBJ2-2; V: TRBV2; size: -; D: -; DNA: TGTGCCAGCAGGTTTGGGGAGGTCGGGGAGCTGTTTTTT; CDR3: CASRFGEVGELFF
J: TRBJ2-3; V: TRBV11-3; size: -; D: TRBD1; DNA: TGTGCCAGCAGCCCCCGGACAGGGGGGGTTCCTAGCACAGATACGCAGTATTTT; CDR3: CASSPRTGGVPSTDTQYF
J: TRBJ1-1; V: TRBV7-9; size: -; D: -; DNA: TGTGCCAGCAGCAAAGAGGGAGGGGTTGAAGCTTTCTTT; CDR3: CASSKEGGVEAFF
J: TRBJ2-1; V: TRBV19; size: -; D: TRBD2; DNA: TGTGCCAGTGGACTAGCGGAGCCATACAATGAGCAGTTCTTC; CDR3: CASGLAEPYNEQFF
J: TRBJ2-5; V: TRBV6-5; size: -; D: TRBD2; DNA: TGTGCCAGCAGTTACCACACTAGCGCCCAAGAGACCCAGTACTTC; CDR3: CASSYHTSAQETQYF
J: TRBJ2-7; V: TRBV6-6; size: -; D: -; DNA: TGTGCCAGCAGGGATAAAAGCGGACTCTACGAGCAGTACTTC; CDR3: CASRDKSGLYEQYF
J: TRBJ1-1; V: TRBV5-4; size: -; D: TRBD1; DNA: TGTGCCAGCAGCCCCCGGGACAGGGGGCTGTCTGAAGCTTTCTTT; CDR3: CASSPRDRGLSEAFF
J: TRBJ2-5; V: TRBV29-1; size: -; D: -; DNA: TGCAGCGTTGGTAGTCTAGCTTTAGTACAAGAGACCCAGTACTTC; CDR3: CSVGSLALVQETQYF
J: TRBJ1-6; V: TRBV30; size: -; D: -; DNA: TGTGCCTGGAGTTGGGGGCTGAGCTCCTATAATTCACCCCTCCACTTT; CDR3: CAWSWGLSSYNSPLHF
J: TRBJ2-3; V: TRBV5-1; size: -; D: TRBD2; DNA: TGCGCCAGCAGGAATAGCGGGTCGAACACAGATACGCAGTATTTT; CDR3: CASRNSGSNTDTQYF
J: TRBJ1-2; V: TRBV10-3; size: -; D: -; DNA: TGTGCCATCAGTGCCCCCGACAGCTATGGCTACACCTTC; CDR3: CAISAPDSYGYTF
J: TRBJ2-1; V: TRBV7-9; size: -; D: -; DNA: TGTGCCAGCAGCTTCTTAGCGGCCAATGAGCAGTTCTTC; CDR3: CASSFLAANEQFF